The entry below describes one T cell receptor (beta chain). Measured with immunoSEQ multiplex PCR; TCRdb has only the in-frame clones, and not every one. Of hundreds of thousands of clones listed, 90% were seen once; the top ten hold 1.7%. These data come from a study of blood T cell repertoires in COVID-19. Study information: Sources were T cells, B-cell-depleted T cells, or PBMCs; the material itself was cDNA or gDNA.

V was cut by 4 bases and J by 5 bases, with 17 bases left in between. Per the germline V gene, CDR1 is LGHNA and CDR2 is YSLEER. The CDR3 loop spans 15 amino acids. The clonotype originates from a woman younger than 30 with acute COVID-19. The chain couples TRBV4-3 to TRBJ2-5, with TRBD1 as a possible D gene (5 bases). Sample: PBMCs or T cells enriched from blood (not recorded which). The CDR3 spells CASSPILDSRETQYF. Written as DNA, the CDR3 is TGCGCCAGCAGCCCGATATTAGACAGCCGCGAGACCCAGTACTTC.